The 30 T cell receptor beta chains presented below share a single source sample, sequenced in a study of regulatory T cells in long-lasting Graves disease. Sample time point: newly diagnosed GD, antithyroid drugs for less than 3 months. Researchers made the TCR library from RNA that was extracted from PBMCs. CDR3 regions were amplified by Arm-PCR using iRepertoire HTBI primers to build TCR beta libraries. TCRdb independently ran MiXCR on the multiplex PCR reads; one entry per CDR3 protein. The data hold hundreds of thousands of distinct CDR3 sequences, with less than 15% observed a single time. This sample also belongs to another study, concerning T cells in Graves' hyperthyroidism and ophthalmopathy.

The sample was peripheral blood mononuclear cells (PBMCs), taken at new diagnosis, from a patient treated with antithyroid drugs. The receptors stem from a man aged 25 to 40 with Graves disease.

The V gene is TRBV18, the J gene TRBJ2-1, with 8 bases matching TRBD2. Looked up from germline, CDR1 is KGHSH and CDR2 is LQKENI. V lost 6 bases to trimming and J lost 0 bases; unmatched junction nucleotides: 7. The CDR3 has 16 amino acids. The CDR3, as DNA: TGTGCCAGCTCGTCTAGCGGGCCGAGCTCCTACAATGAGCAGTTCTTC. It encodes CASSSSGPSSYNEQFF. The full variable domain, its missing parts supplied by reference TRBV18 and TRBJ2-1, is NAGVMQNPRHLVRRRGQEARLRCSPMKGHSHVYWYRQLPEEGLKFMVYLQKENIIDESGMPKERFSAEFPKEGPSILRIQQVVRGDSAAYFCASSSSGPSSYNEQFFGPGTRLTVL.

The rearrangement uses TRBV7-9 and TRBJ2-7; D possibly corresponds to TRBD1 (6 bases). There are 14 residues in the CDR3. The V gene's germline CDR1 is SEHNR and CDR2 FQNEAQ (reference sequence). Trimming took off 4 bases at V and 3 bases at J, with 13 bases between the two ends. CDR3 sequence reads: CASSSQGQFYEQYF. The CDR3, as DNA: TGTGCCAGCAGCTCACAGGGCCAGTTCTACGAGCAGTACTTC.

This clonotype appeared many times. The V gene is TRBV12-3 or TRBV12-4, the J gene TRBJ1-2; the D is unclear. The V gene lost 5 bases and the J gene lost 6 bases, with 10 bases spanning the gap. The CDR3 extends over 12 amino acids. The CDR3 spells CASSLGFDGYTF. DNA for the CDR3: TGTGCCAGCAGTCTAGGGTTCGATGGCTACACCTTC.

As concerns this clonotype: Just one base apart from a much larger clone, this may be a read error. The chain carries TRBV6-2 or TRBV6-3 and TRBJ1-4, with 7 bases that match TRBD1. Germline loops: CDR1 MNHEY, CDR2 SVGEGT. This CDR3 comprises 13 residues. The CDR3 is CASTRDSNEKLLF. CDR3 DNA sequence: TGTGCCAGCACCCGGGACAGTAATGAAAAACTGCTTTTT.

This clonotype has a count of ten or more. The CDR3 loop is CASSQLGLAGYNEQFF. CDR3 DNA sequence: TGTGCCAGCAGTCAATTGGGACTAGCGGGCTACAATGAGCAGTTCTTC. V and J are TRBV12-3 or TRBV12-4 and TRBJ2-1, with 12 positions matching TRBD2. Trimming at V came to 5 bases and at J to 3 bases, leaving 5 bases not matched to a gene. The CDR3 is 16 amino acids.

This clonotype was picked up many times. The rearrangement uses TRBV7-9 and TRBJ2-1; D possibly corresponds to TRBD2 (5 bases). This CDR3 has 11 amino acids. Germline loops: CDR1 SEHNR, CDR2 FQNEAQ (reference sequence). V lost 4 bases, J lost 9 bases, and 7 bases lay in between. The CDR3 region is CASSSEGEQFF. The CDR3 coding sequence is TGTGCCAGCAGCTCAGAGGGTGAGCAGTTCTTC.

V is TRBV20-1 and J is TRBJ1-5; a possible D gene is TRBD1 (5 bases). The germline V and J ends were trimmed by 2 bases and 0 bases, with 11 bases remaining between them. CDR1 is DFQATT and CDR2 is SNEGSKA in the germline V gene (reference sequence). This CDR3 has 15 residues. The CDR3 reads CSARTQAFSNQPQHF. As DNA, the CDR3 is TGCAGTGCTAGAACACAGGCCTTTAGCAATCAGCCCCAGCATTTT.

Many counts were recorded for this clonotype. The J gene is TRBJ2-7, the V gene TRBV7-9; no reliable D call. This CDR3 has 13 amino acids. Germline assignment: CDR1 SEHNR and CDR2 FQNEAQ (reference sequence). Trimming pared 6 bases from V and 6 bases from J, leaving 15 bases between. For the CDR3, the DNA is TGTGCCAGCAGTTTGACGGGCCCACGCGAGCAGTACTTC. It specifies CASSLTGPREQYF. Variable domain in full (rest from reference TRBV7-9 and TRBJ2-7): DTGVSQNPRHKITKRGQNVTFRCDPISEHNRLYWYRQTLGQGPEFLTYFQNEAQLEKSRLLSDRFSAERPKGSFSTLEIQRTEQGDSAMYLCASSLTGPREQYFGPGTRLTVT.

J is TRBJ2-1 and V is TRBV11-3, with 10 bases fitting TRBD2. The length of the CDR3 is 16 residues. J was trimmed by 6 bases and V by 3 bases; bases with no gene match: 8. Germline CDR1 is SGHNT and CDR2 is YENEEA. The DNA for the CDR3 is TGTGCCAGCAGCTTCAGCGGGAGGGCCTGGGGCAATGAGCAGTTCTTC. Its translation: CASSFSGRAWGNEQFF.

In its sample, this clonotype was seen once. The chain combines TRBV12-3 or TRBV12-4 with TRBJ2-1; 8 nucleotides agree with TRBD2. Trimming cost V 0 bases and J 7 bases; bases outside gene matches: 20. CDR3 length: 20 residues. This chain's CDR3 is CASSLATILEGSGIWNEQFF. As DNA, the CDR3 is TGTGCCAGCAGTTTAGCGACGATCCTGGAGGGTAGCGGGATTTGGAATGAGCAGTTCTTC.

V is TRBV7-8 and J is TRBJ2-3; 11 bases match TRBD2. The ends lost 1 base at V and 6 bases at J; junction bases unmatched: 9. CDR1 and CDR2 from the germline V gene are SGHVS and FQNEAQ. CDR3 length: 17 amino acids. The CDR3 is CASSLVTSGAGADTQYF. The CDR3, as DNA: TGTGCCAGCAGCTTAGTGACTAGCGGGGCGGGGGCGGATACGCAGTATTTT.

This sequence joins TRBV19 and TRBJ2-1; 10 bases fit TRBD2. J lost 5 bases, V lost 3 bases, and 7 bases had no gene match. Germline CDR1 LNHDA, CDR2 SQIVND (reference sequence). The CDR3 sequence is 16 residues long. The CDR3 spells CASSMQAGGPNNEQFF. CDR3 in DNA: TGTGCCAGTAGTATGCAAGCGGGAGGGCCTAACAATGAGCAGTTCTTC.

This clonotype was counted many times. The J gene is TRBJ1-2, the V gene TRBV18; 7 nucleotides match TRBD1. With 6 bases clipped from V and 5 bases from J, the junction kept 9 bases outside the gene matches. CDR1 KGHSH and CDR2 LQKENI come from the germline V gene. This CDR3 is built from 14 residues. CDR3 loop: CASSSSRQGYGYTF. CDR3 nucleotides: TGTGCCAGCTCCTCTTCGAGACAGGGTTATGGCTACACCTTC. Filled out from reference TRBV18 and TRBJ1-2, the complete variable domain reads NAGVMQNPRHLVRRRGQEARLRCSPMKGHSHVYWYRQLPEEGLKFMVYLQKENIIDESGMPKERFSAEFPKEGPSILRIQQVVRGDSAAYFCASSSSRQGYGYTFGSGTRLTVV.

This clonotype occurred a few times. V usage is TRBV6-1 and J usage is TRBJ2-1, with 13 bases matching TRBD2. The germline V gene has CDR1 MNHNS and CDR2 SASEGT. Germline trimming cut 7 bases from V and 1 base from J; bases unmatched to any gene: 7. This CDR3 has 17 residues. The chain's CDR3 is CASTGLAGEGSYNEQFF. The CDR3 DNA is TGTGCCAGCACCGGACTAGCGGGAGAGGGTTCCTACAATGAGCAGTTCTTC.

This clonotype was detected ten times or more. The chain uses TRBV15 and TRBJ2-1; 7 nucleotides align to TRBD2. The V gene's germline CDR1 is LNHNV and CDR2 YYDKDF (reference sequence). With 2 bases clipped from V and 10 bases from J, the junction kept 11 bases outside the gene matches. The CDR3 runs to 15 residues. DNA for the CDR3: TGTGCCACCAGCAGAATACTAGCGCCCTCCCCCGAGCAGTTCTTC. Protein sequence: CATSRILAPSPEQFF.

This clonotype has ten or more counts. The chain links TRBV5-1 to TRBJ1-1; unclear D gene. This CDR3 is 13 amino acids long. Germline values: CDR1 SGHRS, CDR2 YFSETQ. Trimming pared 0 bases from V and 6 bases from J, leaving 9 bases between. CDR3 sequence reads: CASSLGWVAEAFF. As DNA, the CDR3 is TGCGCCAGCAGCTTGGGTTGGGTCGCTGAAGCTTTCTTT.

This clonotype was found many times. The CDR3 here is CASSYGSGNLPFF. CDR3 nucleotides: TGTGCCAGCAGCTATGGTTCCGGGAATCTCCCTTTCTTT. The V and J genes are TRBV7-9 and TRBJ1-1; D is uncertain. Germline CDR1 reads SEHNR; CDR2 reads FQNEAQ (reference sequence). The V end was cut by 4 bases, the J end by 12 bases, with 18 bases between. The CDR3 is 13 residues long.

This clonotype was recorded at least ten times. The J gene is TRBJ1-1, the V gene TRBV5-4; D gene ambiguous. The V gene lost 4 bases and the J gene lost 5 bases, with 12 bases spanning the gap. Per germline, CDR1 SGHNT and CDR2 YYREEE (reference sequence). The CDR3 spans 13 residues. The DNA for the CDR3 is TGTGCCAGCAGCGCCCGGAGAGGGACTGAAGCTTTCTTT. Protein sequence: CASSARRGTEAFF. Full variable domain (outside the CDR3, taken from reference TRBV5-4 and TRBJ1-1): ETGVTQSPTHLIKTRGQQVTLRCSSQSGHNTVSWYQQALGQGPQFIFQYYREEENGRGNFPPRFSGLQFPNYSSELNVNALELDDSALYLCASSARRGTEAFFGQGTRLTVV.

This clonotype was detected ten times or more. The rearrangement joins TRBV20-1 to TRBJ1-5, with D unresolved. There are 14 residues in the CDR3. V was pared by 3 bases and J by 7 bases, with 16 bases between. The germline V gene has CDR1 DFQATT and CDR2 SNEGSKA (reference sequence). In DNA form, the CDR3 reads TGCAGTGCTAGCCCGGACCTTGGGGAACAGCCCCAGCATTTT. Translating it yields CSASPDLGEQPQHF.

This clonotype was detected a few times. The junction departs from germline at one end; a sequencing error may be responsible. This chain connects TRBV5-4 to TRBJ1-2, with D possibly TRBD1 on 5 matching bases. This CDR3 region has 14 residues. CDR1 and CDR2 from the germline V gene are SGHNT and YYREEE (reference sequence). In nucleotides, the CDR3 is TGTGCCAGCAGCCGAACAGGAAGAGGCTATGGCTGCACCTTC. Its protein product is CASSRTGRGYGCTF.

Of note for this clonotype: A much larger clone sits a single nucleotide away, making a read error possible. The J gene is TRBJ2-2, the V gene TRBV2, with D possibly matching TRBD1 (6 bases). V was shortened by 5 bases and J by 6 bases, with 10 bases between the two germline ends. This CDR3 comprises 13 residues. Germline V gene data show CDR1 as SNHLY and CDR2 as FYNNEI. CDR3 in amino acids: CASSYRAAGELFF. CDR3 in DNA: TGTGCCAGCAGTTACAGGGCGGCCGGGGAGCTGTTTTTT.

This clonotype was seen at least ten times. The chain joins TRBV9 to TRBJ1-2, with unresolved D. CDR1 and CDR2 (germline): SGDLS, YYNGEE. The CDR3 consists of 17 residues. V was shortened by 4 bases and J by 1 base, with 20 bases between the two germline ends. The CDR3 sequence is CASSPHGQRVLNYGYTF. CDR3 coding DNA: TGTGCCAGCAGCCCCCATGGTCAGCGGGTCCTTAACTATGGCTACACCTTC.

This clonotype came up a few times. This chain joins TRBV5-4 and TRBJ1-1, with 9 bases identical to TRBD1. The CDR3 totals 15 residues. V shed 4 bases and J 2 bases; nucleotides not matched to a gene: 6. Germline V gives CDR1 SGHNT, CDR2 YYREEE (reference sequence). The CDR3 loop is CASSPRDRANTEAFF. CDR3 nucleotide sequence: TGTGCCAGCAGCCCGAGGGACAGGGCCAACACTGAAGCTTTCTTT.

This clonotype was seen many times. This chain uses TRBV29-1 with TRBJ1-2; D is uncertain. CDR3 size: 12 residues. Germline values: CDR1 SQVTM, CDR2 ANQGSEA. V shed 3 bases and J shed 4 bases, with 9 bases lying between them. The CDR3 region has the DNA TGCAGCGTTGATCCCTGGGGCTATGGCTACACCTTC. Residues: CSVDPWGYGYTF.

On this clonotype: Since a far larger clone is one base different, this is likely a read error. This chain connects TRBV10-3 to TRBJ2-7; 8 bases are a match to TRBD1. V gave up 5 bases and J gave up 5 bases; unmatched junction bases: 14. CDR3 length equals 16 residues. Germline V gene data show CDR1 as ENHRY and CDR2 as SYGVKD. CDR3 residues: CAISSLTGVMMDEQYF. CDR3 nucleotides: TGTGCCATCAGTTCGTTGACAGGGGTGATGATGGACGAGCAGTACTTC.

This clonotype was seen a handful of times. The chain recombines TRBV28 with TRBJ2-7; D is undetermined. The germline V gene has CDR1 MDHEN and CDR2 SYDVKM. This CDR3 is 14 amino acids long. The V gene lost 2 bases and the J gene lost 0 bases, with 8 bases spanning the gap. This CDR3 reads CASSLVRASYEQYF. As DNA, the CDR3 is TGTGCCAGCAGTTTAGTAAGGGCCTCCTACGAGCAGTACTTC.

This clonotype was seen many times. CDR3 coding DNA: TGCAGCGTGAGGCTAGCGGTAAACAATGAGCAGTTCTTC. This gives the protein CSVRLAVNNEQFF. The J gene is TRBJ2-1, the V gene TRBV29-1; 7 positions match TRBD2. CDR1 is SQVTM and CDR2 is ANQGSEA in the germline V gene. The V and J ends lost 6 bases and 5 bases, in that order; junction bases with no gene match: 7. This CDR3 spans 13 amino acids.

At least ten counts were recorded for this clonotype. The chain uses TRBV11-2 and TRBJ1-2; 7 nucleotides align to TRBD1. Germline V lookup: CDR1 SGHAT, CDR2 FQNNGV. With V trimmed by 1 base and J by 2 bases, 1 base remained unmatched. The CDR3 consists of 14 residues. CDR3 sequence (DNA): TGTGCCAGCAGCTTAGTACAGGGGAACTATGGCTACACCTTC. Protein product: CASSLVQGNYGYTF.

A remark on this clonotype: This may arise from a read error, as a much more abundant clone is one base away. J is TRBJ2-5 and V is TRBV2; tentative D call: TRBD2 (6 bases). This CDR3 has 16 amino acids. From germline, CDR1 is SNHLY and CDR2 FYNNEI. CDR3 coding DNA: TGTGCCAACAGTGAAGTCTTAGGAGGGACTGGGGAGACCCAGTACTTC. Translation: CANSEVLGGTGETQYF.

This clonotype was counted between two and nine times. The J gene is TRBJ2-7, the V gene TRBV5-1, with D perhaps being TRBD1 or TRBD2 (5 bases each). This CDR3 contains 15 residues. Between the trimmed V and J ends, which lost 0 bases and 0 bases, there was a span of 10 bases. Germline lookup yields CDR1 SGHRS and CDR2 YFSETQ. CDR3 nucleotide sequence: TGCGCCAGCAGCTTGGTGGGGACCTACTCCTACGAGCAGTACTTC. It translates to CASSLVGTYSYEQYF.